This T cell receptor (beta chain) was captured by sequencing in a study of blood T cell repertoires in COVID-19. Here immunoSEQ multiplex PCR was the method, and the copy in TCRdb shows in-frame clones only, minus some. This sample has 180,000 or so clones; 86% occur once, and the top ten carry less than 1%. This CDR3 is 16 amino acids long. Trimming cost V 2 bases and J 3 bases; bases outside gene matches: 5. Germline CDR1 is MNHEY and CDR2 is SVGEGT. This receptor was obtained from a man aged 18 to 30 with acute or convalescent COVID-19. Source material: peripheral blood. This chain uses TRBV6-2 or TRBV6-3 with TRBJ2-2; TRBD2 aligns across 8 bases. The CDR3, as DNA: TGTGCCAGCAGTTACGGGTTAGCGGGACACACCGGGGAGCTGTTTTTT. Encoded protein: CASSYGLAGHTGELFF.